This T cell receptor (beta chain) was sequenced during a study of cytotoxic CD8 clonotypes in ibrutinib-treated CLL. Background on the study: Across the patients, approximately ten were relapsed/refractory, around 16 treatment-naive and about 18 IGHV unmutated. Once treatment had gone on for a median of around eleven months, range 6 to 36, response samples were drawn. The study, taken as a whole, reports: Samples from sustained-remission and progressing patients were taken at different times. Whereas clonality rose at ibrutinib response, it declined toward baseline at progression.

About this clone itself: Its antigen remains unknown.

Measured with immunoSEQ multiplex PCR; TCRdb has only the in-frame clones, and not every one. The sample includes some 120,000 clones, around four fifths of them seen just once. CDR1 SQVTM and CDR2 ANQGSEA come from the germline V gene. The V gene end was trimmed by 4 bases and the J gene end by 7 bases; junction bases not matched to a gene: 10. CDR3 length: 14 amino acids. The source material was PBMCs, sampled after 24 months of ibrutinib treatment. This receptor was taken from a human donor with chronic lymphocytic leukemia. The V call is TRBV29-1, the J call TRBJ2-7; 10 bases match TRBD1. The chain's CDR3 is CSVGGGDRGQEQYF. The CDR3 region has the DNA TGCAGCGTTGGAGGCGGGGACAGGGGACAAGAGCAGTACTTC.